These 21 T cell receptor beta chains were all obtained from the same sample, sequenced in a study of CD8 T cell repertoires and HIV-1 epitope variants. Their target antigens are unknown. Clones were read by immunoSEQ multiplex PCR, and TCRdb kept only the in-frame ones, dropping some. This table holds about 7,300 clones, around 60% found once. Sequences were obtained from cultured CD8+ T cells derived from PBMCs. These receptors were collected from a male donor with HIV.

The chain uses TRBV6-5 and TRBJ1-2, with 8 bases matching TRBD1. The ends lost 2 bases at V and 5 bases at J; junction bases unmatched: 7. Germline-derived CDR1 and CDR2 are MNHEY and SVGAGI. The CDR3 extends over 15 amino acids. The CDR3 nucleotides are TGTGCCAGCAGTTACCAGGGGACAGGACTTTATGGCTACACCTTC. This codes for CASSYQGTGLYGYTF.

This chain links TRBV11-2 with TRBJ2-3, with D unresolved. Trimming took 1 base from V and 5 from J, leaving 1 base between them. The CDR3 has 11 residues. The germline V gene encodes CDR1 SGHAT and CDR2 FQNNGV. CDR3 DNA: TGTGCCAGCAGCTTAGGAGATACGCAGTATTTT. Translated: CASSLGDTQYF.

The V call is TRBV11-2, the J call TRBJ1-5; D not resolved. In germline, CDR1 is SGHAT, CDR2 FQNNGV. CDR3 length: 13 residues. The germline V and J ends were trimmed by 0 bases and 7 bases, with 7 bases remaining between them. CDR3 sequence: CASSLDQRQPQHF. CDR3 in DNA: TGTGCCAGCAGCTTAGATCAACGGCAGCCCCAGCATTTT.

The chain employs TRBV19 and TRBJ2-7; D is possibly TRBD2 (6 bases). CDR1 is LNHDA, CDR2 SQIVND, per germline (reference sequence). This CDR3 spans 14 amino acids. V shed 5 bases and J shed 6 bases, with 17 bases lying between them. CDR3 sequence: CASSPDPNGGEQYF. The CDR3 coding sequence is TGTGCCAGTAGTCCCGACCCGAACGGGGGCGAGCAGTACTTC.

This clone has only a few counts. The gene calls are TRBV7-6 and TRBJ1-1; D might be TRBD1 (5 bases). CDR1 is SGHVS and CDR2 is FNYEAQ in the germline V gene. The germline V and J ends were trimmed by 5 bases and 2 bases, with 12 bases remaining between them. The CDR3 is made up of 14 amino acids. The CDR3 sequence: CASSLGVLNTEAFF. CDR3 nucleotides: TGTGCCAGCAGCCTAGGGGTTCTTAACACTGAAGCTTTCTTT.

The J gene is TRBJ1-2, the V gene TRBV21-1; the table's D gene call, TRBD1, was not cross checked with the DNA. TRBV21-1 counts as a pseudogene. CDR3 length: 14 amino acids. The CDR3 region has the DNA TGTGCCAGCCGAAACTGGGGACAGGGTGATGAGAACACCTTC. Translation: CASRNWGQGDENTF.

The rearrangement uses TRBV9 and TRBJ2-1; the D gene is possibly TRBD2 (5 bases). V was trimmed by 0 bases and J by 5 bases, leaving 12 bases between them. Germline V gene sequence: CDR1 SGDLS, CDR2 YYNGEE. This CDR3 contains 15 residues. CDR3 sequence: CASSVAGSPHNEQFF. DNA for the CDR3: TGTGCCAGCAGCGTAGCGGGGAGTCCTCACAATGAGCAGTTCTTC.

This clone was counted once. CDR3 DNA: TGCGCCAGCAGCTGGGGGTCCTACGAGCAGTACTTC. Translation gives CASSWGSYEQYF. The chain combines TRBV5-1 with TRBJ2-5; D might be TRBD1 or TRBD2, each matching 5 bases. The J call may be incorrect, as the DNA end agrees better with TRBJ2-7. The CDR3 length is 12 residues. The germline gives CDR1 SGHRS, CDR2 YFSETQ.

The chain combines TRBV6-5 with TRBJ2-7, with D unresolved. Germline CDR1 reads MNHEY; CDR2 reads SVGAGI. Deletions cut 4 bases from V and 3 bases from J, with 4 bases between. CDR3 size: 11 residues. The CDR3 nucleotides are TGTGCCAGCAGTTTTAACTACGAGCAGTACTTC. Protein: CASSFNYEQYF.

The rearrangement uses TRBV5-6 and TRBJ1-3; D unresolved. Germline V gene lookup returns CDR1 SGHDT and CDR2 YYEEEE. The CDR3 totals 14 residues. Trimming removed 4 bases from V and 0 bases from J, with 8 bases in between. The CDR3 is CASSPEPSGNTIYF. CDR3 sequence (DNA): TGTGCCAGCAGCCCTGAACCCTCTGGAAACACCATATATTTT.

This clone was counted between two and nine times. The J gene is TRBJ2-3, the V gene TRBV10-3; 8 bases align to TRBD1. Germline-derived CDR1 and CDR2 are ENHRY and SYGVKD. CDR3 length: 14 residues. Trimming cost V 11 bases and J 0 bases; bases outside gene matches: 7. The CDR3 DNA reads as TGTGCCGTGCAACAGGGGGTCAGCACAGATACGCAGTATTTT. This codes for CAVQQGVSTDTQYF.

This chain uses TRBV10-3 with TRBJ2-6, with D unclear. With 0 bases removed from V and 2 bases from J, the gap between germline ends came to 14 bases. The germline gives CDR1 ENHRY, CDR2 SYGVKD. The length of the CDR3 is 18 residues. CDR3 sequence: CAISESPADLAGANVLTF. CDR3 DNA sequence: TGTGCCATCAGTGAGTCCCCGGCCGACTTGGCTGGGGCCAACGTCCTGACTTTC.

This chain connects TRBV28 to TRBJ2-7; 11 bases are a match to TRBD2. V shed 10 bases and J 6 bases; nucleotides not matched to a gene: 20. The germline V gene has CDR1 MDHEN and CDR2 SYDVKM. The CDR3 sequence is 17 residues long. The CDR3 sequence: CATENSIAGGPGGEQYF. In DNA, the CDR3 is TGTGCCACCGAAAATAGTATAGCGGGAGGGCCTGGGGGCGAGCAGTACTTC.

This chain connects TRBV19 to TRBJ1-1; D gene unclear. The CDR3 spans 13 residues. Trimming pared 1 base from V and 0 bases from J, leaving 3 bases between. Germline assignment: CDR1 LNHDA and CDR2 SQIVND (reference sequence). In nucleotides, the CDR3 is TGTGCCAGTAGTATAGCAGTGAACACTGAAGCTTTCTTT. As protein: CASSIAVNTEAFF.

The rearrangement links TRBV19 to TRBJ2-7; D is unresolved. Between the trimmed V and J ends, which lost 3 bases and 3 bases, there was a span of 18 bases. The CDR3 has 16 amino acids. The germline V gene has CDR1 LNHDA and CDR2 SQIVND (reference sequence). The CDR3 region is CASSMSRPATVYEQYF. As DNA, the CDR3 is TGTGCCAGTAGTATGTCTCGGCCAGCAACTGTCTACGAGCAGTACTTC.

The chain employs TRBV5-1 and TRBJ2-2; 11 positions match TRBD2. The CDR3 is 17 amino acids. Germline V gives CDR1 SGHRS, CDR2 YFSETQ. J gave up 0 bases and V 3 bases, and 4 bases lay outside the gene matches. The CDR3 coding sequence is TGCGCCAGCAGCTCACTAGCGGGAGCAGCGAACACCGGGGAGCTGTTTTTT. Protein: CASSSLAGAANTGELFF.

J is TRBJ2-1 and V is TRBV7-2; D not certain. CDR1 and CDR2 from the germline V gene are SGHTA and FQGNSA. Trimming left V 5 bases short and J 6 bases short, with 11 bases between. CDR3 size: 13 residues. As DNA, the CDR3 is TGTGCCAGCAGCGTAAACTCGGTCAATGAGCAGTTCTTC. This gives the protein CASSVNSVNEQFF.

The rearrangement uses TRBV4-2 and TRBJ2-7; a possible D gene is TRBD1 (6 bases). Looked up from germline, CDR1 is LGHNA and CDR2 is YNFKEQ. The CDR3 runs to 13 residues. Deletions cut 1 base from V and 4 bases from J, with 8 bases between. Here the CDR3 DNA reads TGTGCCAGCAGCCAAGGTGACAGGTACGAGCAGTACTTC. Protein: CASSQGDRYEQYF.

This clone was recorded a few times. This CDR3 is CASSLGNQPQHF. CDR3 in DNA: TGTGCCAGCAGCTTAGGGAATCAGCCCCAGCATTTT. This chain joins TRBV7-9 and TRBJ1-5; D is unclear. The CDR3 totals 12 residues. The V gene lost 1 base and the J gene lost 4 bases, with 2 bases spanning the gap. The germline gives CDR1 SEHNR, CDR2 FQNEAQ (reference sequence).

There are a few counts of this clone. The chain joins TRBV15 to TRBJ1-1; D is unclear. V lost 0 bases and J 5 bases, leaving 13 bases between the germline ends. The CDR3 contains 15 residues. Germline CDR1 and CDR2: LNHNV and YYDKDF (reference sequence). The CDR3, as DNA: TGTGCCACCAGCAGAGACCGAGGGTGGTGGACTGAAGCTTTCTTT. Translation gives CATSRDRGWWTEAFF.

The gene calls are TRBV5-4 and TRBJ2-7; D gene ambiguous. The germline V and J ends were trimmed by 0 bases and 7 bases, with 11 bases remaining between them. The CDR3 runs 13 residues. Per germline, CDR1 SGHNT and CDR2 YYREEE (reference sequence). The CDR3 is CASSLGKGWEQYF. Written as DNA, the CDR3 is TGTGCCAGCAGCTTGGGAAAGGGTTGGGAGCAGTACTTC.